This entry describes one TCR beta chain. Its antigen is unidentified. Profiling relied on immunoSEQ multiplex PCR, and the TCRdb table lists in-frame clones only, not all of them. Among about 130,000 clones listed, 80% to 90% were seen once. Stated time point: blood 2 weeks post-SBRT. The treatment was: 15 Gy SBRT to primary tumor, nephrectomy 4 weeks later. Blood was sampled at baseline, 2 weeks and 4 weeks after SBRT. This renal cell carcinoma was of the clear cell type. The sample belongs to a study of radiation and T cells in renal cell carcinoma. Whole-study context: Nephrectomy followed 15 Gy stereotactic body radiation by 4 weeks. Study-level results: Pretreatment tumor biopsies were lacking, so baseline clonotypes are unknown.

This receptor was identified in a woman between 55 and 75 years old with renal cell carcinoma. The sequenced sample was blood, obtained from a patient whose treatment included radiotherapy and nephrectomy.

CDR3 in DNA: TGTGCCAGCAGCGGTGGACAGGGGGCCTCTGAAGCTTTCTTT. Protein sequence: CASSGGQGASEAFF. The rearrangement joins TRBV9 to TRBJ1-1; 11 bases map to TRBD1. Trimming cost V 3 bases and J 6 bases; bases outside gene matches: 4. The CDR3 covers 14 residues. The germline V gene has CDR1 SGDLS and CDR2 YYNGEE. Combining the CDR3 with reference TRBV9 and TRBJ1-1 gives the whole variable domain DSGVTQTPKHLITATGQRVTLRCSPRSGDLSVYWYQQSLDQGLQFLIQYYNGEERAKGNILERFSAQQFPDLHSELNLSSLELGDSALYFCASSGGQGASEAFFGQGTRLTVV.